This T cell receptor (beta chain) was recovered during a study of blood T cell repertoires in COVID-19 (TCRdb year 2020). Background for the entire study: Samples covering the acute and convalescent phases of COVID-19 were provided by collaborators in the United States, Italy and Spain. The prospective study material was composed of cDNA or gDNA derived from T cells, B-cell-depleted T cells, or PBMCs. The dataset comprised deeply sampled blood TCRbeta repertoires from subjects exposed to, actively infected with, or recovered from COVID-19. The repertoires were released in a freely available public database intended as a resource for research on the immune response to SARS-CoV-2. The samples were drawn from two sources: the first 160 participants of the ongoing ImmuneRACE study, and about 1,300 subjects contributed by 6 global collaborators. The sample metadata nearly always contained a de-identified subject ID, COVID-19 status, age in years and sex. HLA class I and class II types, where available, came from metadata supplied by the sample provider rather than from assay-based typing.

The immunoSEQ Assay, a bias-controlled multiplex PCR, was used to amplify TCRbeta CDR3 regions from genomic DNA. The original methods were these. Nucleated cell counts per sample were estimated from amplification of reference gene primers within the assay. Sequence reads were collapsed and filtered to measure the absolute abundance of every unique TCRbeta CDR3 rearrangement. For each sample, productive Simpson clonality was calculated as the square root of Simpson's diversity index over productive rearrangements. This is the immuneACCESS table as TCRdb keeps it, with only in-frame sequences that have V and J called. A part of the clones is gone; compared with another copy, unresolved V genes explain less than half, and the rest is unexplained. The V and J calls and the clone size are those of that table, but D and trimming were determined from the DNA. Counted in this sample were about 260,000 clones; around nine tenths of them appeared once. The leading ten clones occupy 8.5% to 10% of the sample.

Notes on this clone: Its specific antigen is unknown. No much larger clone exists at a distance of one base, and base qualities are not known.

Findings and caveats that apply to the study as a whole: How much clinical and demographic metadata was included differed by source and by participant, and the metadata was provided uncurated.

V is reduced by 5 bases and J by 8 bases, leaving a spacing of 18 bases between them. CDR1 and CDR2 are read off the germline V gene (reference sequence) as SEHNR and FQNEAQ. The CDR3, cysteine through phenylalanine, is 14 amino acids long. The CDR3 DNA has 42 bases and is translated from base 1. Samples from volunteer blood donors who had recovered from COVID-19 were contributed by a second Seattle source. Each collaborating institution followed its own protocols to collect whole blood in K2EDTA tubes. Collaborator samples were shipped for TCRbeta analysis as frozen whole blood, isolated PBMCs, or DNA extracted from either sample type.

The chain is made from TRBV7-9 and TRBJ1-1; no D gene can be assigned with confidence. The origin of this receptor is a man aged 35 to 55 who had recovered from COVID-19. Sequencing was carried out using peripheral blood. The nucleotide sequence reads TGTGCCAGCAGCCCCCCCGGAGGTAGGGAAGAAGCTTTCTTT. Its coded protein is CASSPPGGREEAFF.